The T cell receptor (beta chain) under discussion was sequenced for a study of T cell changes during pregnancy in multiple sclerosis (dated by TCRdb to between 2018 and 2020). A note on the overall study: In women with multiple sclerosis, the researchers looked at how the T cell repertoire shifted as pregnancy progressed.

With respect to this clone: Its antigen specificity is not known. Base qualities are not at hand, and no much larger clone is one base apart.

Reading the germline V gene gives CDR1 SGHTA and CDR2 FQGTGA. The CDR3 starts with the cysteine, ends with the phenylalanine, and has 15 residues. The read is trimmed to its CDR3 DNA, 45 bases read in frame from base 1. Deletion took 2 bases off V and 5 bases off J, with a span of 15 bases between the germline ends. The method behind the library was the immunoSEQ multiplex PCR assay. Sourced from immuneACCESS, this table was stored by TCRdb with only in-frame sequences that have V and J called. A share of the clones is absent; for the studies checked, an unresolved V gene accounts for under half, and the remainder has no known explanation. This sample has 100,000 or so clones in its table, and over 85% of those were observed once. In total, the top ten clones hold around 1.2% of the sample.

The receptor was isolated from a female donor with multiple sclerosis, enrolled in a pregnancy study. The specimen comprised peripheral blood, sampled in the second trimester of pregnancy. The receptor chain draws on TRBV7-3 and TRBJ2-5; TRBD1 is a weak D gene call, 6 bases matching. The CDR3 is CASSLQGQEYETQYF. The DNA sequence is given as TGTGCCAGCAGCTTACAGGGACAAGAATACGAGACCCAGTACTTC. When the CDR3 is completed using the reference TRBV7-3 and TRBJ2-5 genes on either side, the full variable domain is GAGVSQTPSNKVTEKGKYVELRCDPISGHTALYWYRQSLGQGPEFLIYFQGTGAADDSGLPNDRFFAVRPEGSVSTLKIQRTERGDSAVYLCASSLQGQEYETQYFGPGTRLLVL.